The 28 T cell receptor beta chains given below trace back to one sample, sequenced in a study of shared clonotypes between healthy human individuals (dated by TCRdb to the early 2020s). CD8 naive samples were obtained by positive selection for CCR7 among CD45RO-negative cells, yielding a CD45RA+CCR7+ population from which TemRA cells were excluded. Library construction relied on the immunoSEQ multiplex PCR assay. TCRdb stores this immuneACCESS table with in-frame sequences only. Part of the clones is absent; in the studies checked, under half of the shortfall reflects unresolved V genes, and no reason is known for the rest. The sample table records about 2,100,000 clones; about 93% of these occur just once. The ten largest clones represent 1.5% to 2% of the sample. Sequenced: naive CD8+ T cells from PBMCs. The sample's cell subset or site label, decoded: CD45RA+CCR7+. The receptors originated from a man between 18 and 29 years old in good health. Some clones in this sample may be carry-over from other donors' samples.

V is TRBV27 and J is TRBJ2-1; TRBD1 matches at 7 bases. The length of the CDR3 is 13 residues. Germline trimming cut 8 bases from V and 7 bases from J; bases unmatched to any gene: 8. CDR1 and CDR2 (germline): MNHEY, SMNVEV (reference sequence). The CDR3 sequence: CASLTRGQNEQFF. The CDR3 DNA reads TGTGCCAGCCTTACACGGGGACAGAATGAGCAGTTCTTC.

V usage is TRBV28 and J usage is TRBJ1-2, with 8 nucleotides matching TRBD1. J was trimmed by 8 bases and V by 7 bases; bases with no gene match: 18. The CDR3 covers 16 residues. Germline assignment: CDR1 MDHEN and CDR2 SYDVKM. The chain's CDR3 is CASTGDRLIPGWGYTF. Here the CDR3 DNA reads TGTGCCAGCACGGGGGACAGGCTCATCCCAGGGTGGGGCTACACCTTC.

The rearrangement joins TRBV5-6 to TRBJ2-1; D is perhaps TRBD1 (5 bases). Trimming left V 6 bases short and J 0 bases short, with 13 bases between. The CDR3 covers 15 residues. Germline values: CDR1 SGHDT, CDR2 YYEEEE. CDR3 protein: CASILGQSSYNEQFF. CDR3 DNA: TGTGCCAGCATCCTGGGGCAGAGCTCCTACAATGAGCAGTTCTTC.

This sequence joins TRBV10-3 and TRBJ2-2, with a possible D match to TRBD2 (5 bases). Per the germline V gene, CDR1 is ENHRY and CDR2 is SYGVKD. V lost 6 bases to trimming and J lost 4 bases, with 12 bases between them. This CDR3 region has 14 residues. The CDR3 region is CAISPAEGTGELFF. The CDR3 DNA reads TGTGCCATCAGCCCGGCCGAGGGCACCGGGGAGCTGTTTTTT.

The chain recombines TRBV27 with TRBJ2-7; D is perhaps TRBD1 (6 bases). Trimming stripped 4 bases from V and 5 bases from J, with 9 bases between. In germline, CDR1 is MNHEY, CDR2 SMNVEV (reference sequence). The CDR3 has 12 amino acids. CDR3 region: CASSSQGNEQYF. The DNA of the CDR3 is TGTGCCAGCAGTTCACAGGGTAACGAGCAGTACTTC.

The genes are TRBV2 and TRBJ2-3, with D possibly matching TRBD1 (6 bases). Germline lookup yields CDR1 SNHLY and CDR2 FYNNEI. The CDR3 has 14 amino acids. Trimming took off 10 bases at V and 4 bases at J, with 18 bases between the two ends. In nucleotides, the CDR3 is TGTGCCATTCCGGGGCCAGGGGTAGCAGATACGCAGTATTTT. It translates to CAIPGPGVADTQYF.

The J gene is TRBJ1-2, the V gene TRBV6-4; D gene unclear. Germline V gene sequence: CDR1 MRHNA, CDR2 SNTAGT. Trimming shortened V by 3 bases and J by 0 bases, and 11 bases separated the two germline ends. The CDR3 extends over 15 amino acids. The CDR3 is CASSERRSPNYGYTF. The CDR3 bases are TGTGCCAGCAGTGAGCGGAGGAGCCCTAACTATGGCTACACCTTC.

On this clone: Other DNA variants within this sample encode the same CDR3. The gene calls are TRBV9 and TRBJ1-5; weak D call: TRBD1 (6 bases). V gave up 0 bases and J gave up 3 bases, with 7 bases separating them. CDR3 length: 14 amino acids. Germline lookup yields CDR1 SGDLS and CDR2 YYNGEE. DNA of the CDR3: TGTGCCAGCAGCGTAGGGGACAACAATCAGCCCCAGCATTTT. Encoded protein: CASSVGDNNQPQHF.

Only one count was recorded for this clone. This chain links TRBV9 with TRBJ1-4; no reliable D call. Looked up from germline, CDR1 is SGDLS and CDR2 is YYNGEE. CDR3 length: 12 residues. With 3 bases removed from V and 7 bases from J, the gap between germline ends came to 7 bases. The CDR3 sequence: CASSAKVEKLFF. The DNA of the CDR3 is TGTGCCAGCAGCGCAAAAGTTGAAAAACTGTTTTTT.

The rearrangement uses TRBV7-9 and TRBJ2-7; D remains ambiguous. V lost 4 bases and J lost 5, with 15 bases in between. Germline values: CDR1 SEHNR, CDR2 FQNEAQ (reference sequence). The CDR3 contains 14 residues. CDR3 nucleotides: TGTGCCAGCAGCTCCCGGGTTCTACCCAACGAGCAGTACTTC. It encodes CASSSRVLPNEQYF.

The rearrangement links TRBV7-9 to TRBJ2-4; D not resolved. Germline V gene data show CDR1 as SEHNR and CDR2 as FQNEAQ (reference sequence). V lost 4 bases and J lost 0, with 7 bases in between. The CDR3 extends over 14 amino acids. The CDR3 here is CASSSLGAKNIQYF. The CDR3 DNA reads TGTGCCAGCAGCTCATTAGGAGCCAAAAACATTCAGTACTTC.

The chain carries TRBV19 and TRBJ2-1, with 7 positions matching TRBD1. Germline V gives CDR1 LNHDA, CDR2 SQIVND (reference sequence). With 10 bases clipped from V and 8 bases from J, the junction kept 14 bases outside the gene matches. The CDR3 length is 14 residues. The CDR3 DNA sequence: TGTGCCACCCAAGAGGGGGCGAGGATCGATGAGCAGTTCTTC. Translation: CATQEGARIDEQFF.

The chain recombines TRBV6-5 with TRBJ2-1, with 7 bases aligning to TRBD2. V lost 0 bases to trimming and J lost 4 bases; unmatched junction nucleotides: 3. CDR3 length: 15 residues. CDR1 and CDR2 (germline): MNHEY, SVGAGI. CDR3 sequence (DNA): TGTGCCAGCAGTTACTCGCTAGCGGCTTACAATGAGCAGTTCTTC. Protein sequence: CASSYSLAAYNEQFF.

The J gene is TRBJ1-5, the V gene TRBV7-9; the D is unclear. The length of the CDR3 is 13 residues. Trimming stripped 8 bases from V and 3 bases from J, with 11 bases between. From germline, CDR1 is SEHNR and CDR2 FQNEAQ (reference sequence). The CDR3 sequence: CASEPINNQPQHF. CDR3 nucleotide sequence: TGTGCCAGCGAACCGATTAACAATCAGCCCCAGCATTTT.

The chain links TRBV7-3 to TRBJ2-3, with no clear D. The CDR3 contains 14 residues. The germline gives CDR1 SGHTA, CDR2 FQGTGA. V was shortened by 1 base and J by 4 bases, with 9 bases between the two germline ends. CDR3 DNA sequence: TGTGCCAGCAGCTTAATACCGGGTGCAGATACGCAGTATTTT. It is translated as CASSLIPGADTQYF.

This clone occurred once. The V call is TRBV29-1, the J call TRBJ2-5; D unclear. The tail of the sequence fits TRBJ2-7 better, so the J call may be wrong. CDR1 and CDR2 (germline): SQVTM, ANQGSEA. The length of the CDR3 is 12 residues. CDR3 bases: TGCAGCGTTGATCATGGGCCCTACGAGCAGTACTTC. Protein: CSVDHGPYEQYF.

V is TRBV2 and J is TRBJ2-1; D is possibly TRBD1 or TRBD2 (5 bases each). Germline CDR1 SNHLY, CDR2 FYNNEI. The CDR3 covers 14 residues. Trimming cost V 6 bases and J 3 bases, with 12 bases left between them. CDR3 protein: CASRPGRGYNEQFF. For the CDR3, the DNA is TGTGCCAGCAGGCCGGGACGAGGCTACAATGAGCAGTTCTTC.

The CDR3 sequence is CASSSMIAGGAYNEQFF. CDR3 nucleotides: TGCGCCAGCAGCTCTATGATAGCGGGTGGGGCCTACAATGAGCAGTTCTTC. The rearrangement uses TRBV5-1 and TRBJ2-1; 7 bases are shared with TRBD2. CDR1 is SGHRS, CDR2 YFSETQ, per germline. J gave up 2 bases and V 3 bases, and 11 bases lay outside the gene matches. The CDR3 loop spans 17 amino acids.

The V call is TRBV7-9, the J call TRBJ2-7, with D tentatively TRBD2 (6 bases). This CDR3 has 14 amino acids. From germline, CDR1 is SEHNR and CDR2 FQNEAQ (reference sequence). Deletions cut 5 bases from V and 6 bases from J, with 17 bases between. CDR3 sequence (DNA): TGTGCCAGCAGCCTTAGCGCGGGATCGGTCGAGCAGTACTTC. The encoded protein is CASSLSAGSVEQYF.

This chain joins TRBV27 and TRBJ2-1; 14 nucleotides align to TRBD2. This CDR3 contains 17 residues. CDR1 and CDR2 from the germline V gene are MNHEY and SMNVEV (reference sequence). The V gene end was trimmed by 2 bases and the J gene end by 7 bases; junction bases not matched to a gene: 7. The CDR3 nucleotides read TGTGCCAGCAGTTTACGTGGACTAGCGGGAGGAACGAATGAGCAGTTCTTC. Residues: CASSLRGLAGGTNEQFF.

The chain combines TRBV10-3 with TRBJ2-7; 8 bases are a match to TRBD2. This CDR3 has 16 residues. Germline V gives CDR1 ENHRY, CDR2 SYGVKD. V trimming: 0 bases; J trimming: 1 base; junction bases outside the gene matches: 5. The CDR3 reads CAISESSGSGSYEQYF. The CDR3 nucleotides read TGTGCCATCAGTGAGTCGAGCGGGAGTGGGTCCTACGAGCAGTACTTC.

The chain joins TRBV7-9 to TRBJ2-7; no reliable D call. Germline CDR1 SEHNR, CDR2 FQNEAQ (reference sequence). V was pared by 1 base and J by 3 bases, with 13 bases between. The CDR3 spans 15 residues. CDR3 nucleotide sequence: TGTGCCAGCAGCTTAGAGGCTTCCCACTACTACGAGCAGTACTTC. Its protein product is CASSLEASHYYEQYF.

As DNA, the CDR3 is TGCGCCAGCAGCCCAGGGGGCGGGACCCACGAGCAGTACTTC. Translation: CASSPGGGTHEQYF. This chain connects TRBV4-3 to TRBJ2-5; 8 nucleotides line up with TRBD1. The J call may not be correct, given that the DNA end is closer to TRBJ2-7. The CDR3 consists of 14 residues. Germline values: CDR1 LGHNA, CDR2 YSLEER.

This chain links TRBV27 with TRBJ1-4; 8 bases map to TRBD1. After removal of 5 bases from V and 3 bases from J, the junction contained 2 bases not matched to a gene. The CDR3 spans 14 residues. Germline CDR1 and CDR2: MNHEY and SMNVEV (reference sequence). CDR3 DNA: TGTGCCAGCAGTACACAGGGGGCTAATGAAAAACTGTTTTTT. This sequence encodes CASSTQGANEKLFF.

V gene TRBV29-1 combines with J gene TRBJ2-1, with 10 bases lining up with TRBD2. Per germline, CDR1 SQVTM and CDR2 ANQGSEA. After removal of 0 bases from V and 3 bases from J, the junction contained 17 bases not matched to a gene. The CDR3 has 20 residues. The CDR3 is CSVEEAEREGRTWGYNEQFF. The CDR3 DNA follows: TGCAGCGTTGAAGAAGCGGAGCGGGAGGGACGTACGTGGGGCTACAATGAGCAGTTCTTC.

This chain connects TRBV5-1 to TRBJ1-1, with D perhaps matching TRBD1 (5 bases). The CDR3 totals 15 residues. Deletions cut 0 bases from V and 4 bases from J, with 13 bases between. The germline V gene has CDR1 SGHRS and CDR2 YFSETQ. CDR3 sequence reads: CASSLALGAGTEAFF. For the CDR3, the DNA is TGCGCCAGCAGCTTGGCACTAGGGGCCGGCACTGAAGCTTTCTTT.

This chain uses TRBV4-1 with TRBJ2-7; perhaps TRBD1 as D (5 bases). Trimming pared 1 base from V and 2 bases from J, leaving 18 bases between. The germline gives CDR1 MGHRA, CDR2 YSYEKL. The CDR3 contains 17 residues. The CDR3 DNA follows: TGCGCCAGCAGCCAAGGATGGGCAGGGCCTATTACCTACGAGCAGTACTTC. Residues: CASSQGWAGPITYEQYF.

The chain has TRBV5-1 and TRBJ2-1; the D is unclear. CDR1 SGHRS and CDR2 YFSETQ come from the germline V gene. With 4 bases removed from V and 3 bases from J, the gap between germline ends came to 11 bases. CDR3 length: 14 residues. This chain's CDR3 is CASSPWTGYNEQFF. The CDR3 bases are TGCGCCAGCAGCCCTTGGACCGGCTACAATGAGCAGTTCTTC.